This passage covers 11 T cell receptor beta chains from one sample sequenced in a study of blood T cell repertoires in COVID-19. Some clones are missing from TCRdb's copy, which holds only in-frame ones; the method was immunoSEQ multiplex PCR. The sample carries roughly 380,000 clones, 85% recorded once. Sequencing input: peripheral blood. The receptor set was obtained from a woman aged 18-35 years with acute or convalescent COVID-19.

CDR3 region: CASSAGTDYGYTF. The CDR3 DNA follows: TGTGCCAGCAGTGCCGGGACTGACTATGGCTACACCTTC. The chain has TRBV2 and TRBJ1-2; TRBD1 is a possible D gene (5 bases). Trimming pared 4 bases from V and 3 bases from J, leaving 9 bases between. CDR1 and CDR2 from the germline V gene are SNHLY and FYNNEI. The CDR3 length is 13 residues.

This clone occurred once. The rearrangement links TRBV11-2 to TRBJ1-2; D is uncertain. This CDR3 region has 14 residues. V lost 6 bases and J lost 2, with 13 bases in between. CDR1 and CDR2 (germline): SGHAT, FQNNGV. CDR3 coding DNA: TGTGCCAGCAGTTACTCGCGAGCGAACTATGGCTACACCTTC. It specifies CASSYSRANYGYTF.

V gene TRBV4-1 combines with J gene TRBJ2-1; TRBD2 matches at 13 bases. CDR3 length: 19 amino acids. The junction had 10 bases not matched to a gene; V was cut back by 1 base and J by 4 bases. Per the germline V gene, CDR1 is MGHRA and CDR2 is YSYEKL. The CDR3 reads CASSQVGAGTSGVYNEQFF. CDR3 nucleotides: TGCGCCAGCAGCCAAGTCGGCGCCGGGACTAGCGGGGTTTACAATGAGCAGTTCTTC.

The CDR3 protein is CASSLGAINYGYTF. The CDR3, as DNA: TGTGCCAGCAGCCTGGGGGCCATTAACTATGGCTACACCTTC. The chain uses TRBV7-9 and TRBJ1-2, with D perhaps TRBD1 (6 bases). This CDR3 contains 14 residues. The V end lost 5 bases, the J end lost 1 base, and 11 bases lay between the germline ends. The germline V gene has CDR1 SEHNR and CDR2 FQNEAQ (reference sequence).

The rearrangement joins TRBV28 to TRBJ1-2; D gene ambiguous. CDR3 length: 12 residues. CDR1 is MDHEN, CDR2 SYDVKM, per germline. Trimming took off 4 bases at V and 5 bases at J, with 8 bases between the two ends. The CDR3 region is CASSSLTYGYTF. The CDR3 DNA reads as TGTGCCAGCAGTTCTTTGACTTATGGCTACACCTTC.

The count of this clone is one. The chain employs TRBV5-1 and TRBJ1-3; TRBD1 might be the D (5 bases). The CDR3 covers 18 residues. The ends were cut back, 0 bases at V and 2 bases at J, with 18 bases in the middle. Germline lookup yields CDR1 SGHRS and CDR2 YFSETQ. For the CDR3, the DNA is TGCGCCAGCAGCTTGGAGGGGAACCGGATTTTCACTGGAAACACCATATATTTT. It encodes CASSLEGNRIFTGNTIYF.

The chain employs TRBV13 and TRBJ2-3, with D tentatively TRBD2 (6 bases). With 5 bases removed from V and 1 base from J, the gap between germline ends came to 13 bases. The germline gives CDR1 PRHDT, CDR2 FYEKMQ (reference sequence). The CDR3 spans 15 residues. The CDR3 DNA follows: TGTGCCAGCAGCCAGAGGAGGGAGCGCACAGATACGCAGTATTTT. Translating gives CASSQRRERTDTQYF.

This chain links TRBV21-1 with TRBJ2-7; no DNA check was done on the table's D call, TRBD1. TRBV21-1 corresponds to a pseudogene. This CDR3 is 14 amino acids long. This chain's CDR3 is CAIRAGTEVNEQYF. CDR3 coding DNA: TGTGCCATTCGAGCCGGGACAGAAGTTAACGAGCAGTACTTC.

The chain is built from TRBV18 and TRBJ2-6, with TRBD1 identical over 7 bases. Germline V lookup: CDR1 KGHSH, CDR2 LQKENI. This CDR3 has 16 residues. V dropped 2 bases and J dropped 2; count of bases not matched to a gene: 3. The CDR3 sequence: CASSPTGTAGANVLTF. Here the CDR3 DNA reads TGTGCCAGCTCACCAACGGGGACAGCTGGGGCCAACGTCCTGACTTTC.

The chain is built from TRBV19 and TRBJ1-6, with D perhaps TRBD1 (5 bases). CDR1 is LNHDA and CDR2 is SQIVND in the germline V gene (reference sequence). There are 15 residues in the CDR3. Deletions cut 5 bases from V and 7 bases from J, with 15 bases between. The CDR3 protein is CASSAPGLINSPLHF. CDR3 sequence (DNA): TGTGCCAGTAGTGCCCCGGGACTGATCAATTCACCCCTCCACTTT.

The chain uses TRBV28 and TRBJ1-1; D gene unclear. Trimming removed 10 bases from V and 2 bases from J, with 8 bases in between. The CDR3 runs 11 residues. Looked up from germline, CDR1 is MDHEN and CDR2 is SYDVKM. CDR3 protein: CATQVNTEAFF. CDR3 DNA sequence: TGTGCCACTCAGGTAAACACTGAAGCTTTCTTT. The full variable domain, completed using reference TRBV28 and TRBJ1-1, is DVKVTQSSRYLVKRTGEKVFLECVQDMDHENMFWYRQDPGLGLRLIYFSYDVKMKEKGDIPEGYSVSREKKERFSLILESASTNQTSMYLCATQVNTEAFFGQGTRLTVV.